The clone carrying this TCR beta chain was picked up a small number of times. The antigen is not known. This entry comes from a study of T cell repertoires in cytomegalovirus infection. Study context: In the study, CMV epitopes included recently identified HLA-C-restricted and well-studied HLA-B-restricted ones. From public TCR beta signatures came an indication of both CMV infection and matching HLA type. Study-wide findings and caveats: Clonotypes of TCR beta that were HLA-C-restricted and CMV-specific dominated the ex vivo response.

Germline lookup yields CDR1 SGHVS and CDR2 FQNEAQ. There are 14 residues in the CDR3. V was clipped by 5 bases and J by 6 bases, with 17 bases between them. MiXCR was run by TCRdb on the reads, yielding one entry per CDR3 protein. This table holds 360,000 or so distinct CDR3 sequences, 34% found once. The rearrangement uses TRBV7-8 and TRBJ2-7, with D unclear. Source: cultured PBMCs, taken from culture after CMV antigen stimulation. The sequence derives from a human donor in good health (CMV status not recorded). Some clones in this sample may be carry-over from other donors' samples. DNA for the CDR3: TGTGCCAGCAGCCTTGCTCGATTTATGGGCGAGCAGTACGTC. Encoded protein: CASSLARFMGEQYV.